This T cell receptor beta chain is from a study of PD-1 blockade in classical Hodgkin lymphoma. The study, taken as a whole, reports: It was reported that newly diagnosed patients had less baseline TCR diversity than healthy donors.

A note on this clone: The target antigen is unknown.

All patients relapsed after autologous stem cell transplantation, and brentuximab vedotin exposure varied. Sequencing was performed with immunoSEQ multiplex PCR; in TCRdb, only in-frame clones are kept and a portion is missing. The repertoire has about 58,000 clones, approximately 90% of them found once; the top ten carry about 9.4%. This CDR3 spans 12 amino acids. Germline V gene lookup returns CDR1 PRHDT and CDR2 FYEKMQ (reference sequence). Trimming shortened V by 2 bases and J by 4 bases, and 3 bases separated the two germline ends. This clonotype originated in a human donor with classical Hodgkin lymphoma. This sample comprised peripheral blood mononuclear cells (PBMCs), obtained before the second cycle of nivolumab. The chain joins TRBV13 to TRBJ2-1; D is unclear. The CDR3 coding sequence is TGTGCCAGCAGCTTAAAGTACAATGAGCAGTTCTTC. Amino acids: CASSLKYNEQFF.